One and the same sample provided the 15 T cell receptor beta chains below, sequenced in a study of siplizumab effects on memory and regulatory T cells. Method: immunoSEQ multiplex PCR; TCRdb's copy keeps in-frame clones and lacks some. The table has under 150,000 clones, around 94% seen once. What was sequenced was non-Treg CD4+ T cells sorted from blood. The receptors come from a human donor in good health.

Concerning this clone: Different DNA sequences within this sample yield the same CDR3. The V and J genes are TRBV2 and TRBJ2-2, with TRBD2 matching over 7 bases. V was pared by 2 bases and J by 8 bases, with 8 bases of the junction left unmatched. Germline lookup yields CDR1 SNHLY and CDR2 FYNNEI. The CDR3 extends over 15 amino acids. CDR3 in amino acids: CASSESGGPAGELFF. The DNA of the CDR3 is TGTGCCAGCAGTGAATCGGGGGGTCCGGCTGGGGAGCTGTTTTTT.

This chain links TRBV5-1 with TRBJ1-1, with TRBD1 matching 7 bases. Germline V gene sequence: CDR1 SGHRS, CDR2 YFSETQ. This CDR3 comprises 15 residues. The trim removed 4 bases at V and 1 base at J, leaving 7 bases unmatched. CDR3: CASSLPRTGNTEAFF. The CDR3, as DNA: TGCGCCAGCAGCCTACCAAGGACAGGGAACACTGAAGCTTTCTTT.

J is TRBJ2-7 and V is TRBV6-5, with D hard to call. Germline CDR1 MNHEY, CDR2 SVGAGI. The CDR3 extends over 14 amino acids. Trimming pared 2 bases from V and 5 bases from J, leaving 13 bases between. The CDR3, as DNA: TGTGCCAGCAGTTACGCCTTATTCAGAGACGAGCAGTACTTC. Translating it yields CASSYALFRDEQYF.

The rearrangement links TRBV4-1 to TRBJ2-1; TRBD2 matches at 7 bases. The CDR3 spans 15 residues. Germline assignment: CDR1 MGHRA and CDR2 YSYEKL. With V trimmed by 4 bases and J by 3 bases, 6 bases remained unmatched. CDR3 region: CASSPPSGYYNEQFF. The CDR3 nucleotides read TGCGCCAGCAGCCCGCCTAGCGGATACTACAATGAGCAGTTCTTC.

The chain is built from TRBV20-1 and TRBJ1-4; no definite D call. V gave up 3 bases and J gave up 8 bases, with 7 bases separating them. CDR1 and CDR2 from the germline V gene are DFQATT and SNEGSKA (reference sequence). There are 11 residues in the CDR3. CDR3 sequence (DNA): TGCAGTGCTAGGGTGGGCGAAAAACTGTTTTTT. It encodes CSARVGEKLFF.

This chain links TRBV11-2 with TRBJ2-2; 9 positions match TRBD1. The CDR3 extends over 15 amino acids. Per germline, CDR1 SGHAT and CDR2 FQNNGV. J gave up 2 bases and V 5 bases, and 3 bases lay outside the gene matches. CDR3 loop: CASSVTGGNTGELFF. DNA of the CDR3: TGTGCCAGCAGCGTGACAGGGGGTAACACCGGGGAGCTGTTTTTT.

This chain joins TRBV29-1 and TRBJ1-1; no reliable D call. The CDR3 totals 12 residues. V was pared by 5 bases and J by 1 base, with 8 bases between. Germline V gene data show CDR1 as SQVTM and CDR2 as ANQGSEA. The CDR3 region has the DNA TGCAGCGTTACGCCGGCGAACACTGAAGCTTTCTTT. Protein product: CSVTPANTEAFF.

The gene calls are TRBV15 and TRBJ2-7, with D unclear. Germline V gene lookup returns CDR1 LNHNV and CDR2 YYDKDF (reference sequence). The CDR3 runs to 15 residues. The germline V and J ends were trimmed by 1 base and 4 bases, with 14 bases remaining between them. CDR3 region: CATSRGPSESYEQYF. The CDR3 bases are TGTGCCACCAGCAGAGGTCCGTCGGAATCTTACGAGCAGTACTTC.

This chain links TRBV6-1 with TRBJ1-3; no clear D gene. The germline V and J ends were trimmed by 2 bases and 1 base, with 12 bases remaining between them. The CDR3 totals 16 residues. Germline CDR1 reads MNHNS; CDR2 reads SASEGT. The chain's CDR3 is CASSESGGTSGNTIYF. CDR3 nucleotide sequence: TGTGCCAGCAGTGAATCCGGAGGAACGTCTGGAAACACCATATATTTT.

The CDR3 loop is CASRGDLPGLAGATRALFF. The CDR3 DNA reads TGTGCCAGCAGGGGGGACCTCCCAGGACTAGCGGGGGCCACTAGGGCCCTGTTTTTT. The chain employs TRBV7-2 and TRBJ2-2; 13 nucleotides match TRBD2. Germline assignment: CDR1 SGHTA and CDR2 FQGNSA. The CDR3 is made up of 19 amino acids. V lost 6 bases and J lost 14; bases outside the gene matches: 24.

This sequence joins TRBV7-3 and TRBJ2-2; TRBD2 might be the D (5 bases). The germline V and J ends were trimmed by 1 base and 6 bases, with 9 bases remaining between them. There are 14 residues in the CDR3. Germline V lookup: CDR1 SGHTA, CDR2 FQGTGA. In DNA, the CDR3 is TGTGCCAGCAGCTTAATAGAGGGCGCCGGGGAGCTGTTTTTT. This sequence encodes CASSLIEGAGELFF.

This clone appeared a single time. This rearrangement joins TRBV4-1 to TRBJ2-1, with D unresolved. The CDR3 contains 11 residues. Per the germline V gene, CDR1 is MGHRA and CDR2 is YSYEKL. The V and J ends lost 4 bases and 8 bases respectively, with 6 bases between them. The CDR3 loop is CASSRAYEQFF. Written as DNA, the CDR3 is TGCGCCAGCAGCCGAGCGTATGAGCAGTTCTTC.

This clone was found once. The V call is TRBV5-1, the J call TRBJ1-2; tentatively, D is TRBD1 (6 bases). CDR3 size: 15 residues. Germline values: CDR1 SGHRS, CDR2 YFSETQ. V gave up 6 bases and J gave up 2 bases, with 17 bases separating them. The CDR3 loop is CASTPGGGENYGYTF. The CDR3 DNA reads TGCGCCAGCACCCCGGGAGGGGGTGAAAACTATGGCTACACCTTC. The full variable domain, rest sourced from reference TRBV5-1 and TRBJ1-2, is KAGVTQTPRYLIKTRGQQVTLSCSPISGHRSVSWYQQTPGQGLQFLFEYFSETQRNKGNFPGRFSGRQFSNSRSEMNVSTLELGDSALYLCASTPGGGENYGYTFGSGTRLTVV.

The rearrangement uses TRBV19 and TRBJ2-2; D unresolved. Trimming removed 9 bases from V and 3 bases from J, with 17 bases in between. CDR1 and CDR2 (germline): LNHDA, SQIVND (reference sequence). This CDR3 comprises 15 residues. CDR3 amino acids: CASQSVLLDTGELFF. DNA for the CDR3: TGTGCCAGCCAGTCGGTACTTCTGGACACCGGGGAGCTGTTTTTT.

CDR3 residues: CASRTGQGADTQYF. DNA of the CDR3: TGTGCCAGCAGGACCGGACAGGGAGCAGATACGCAGTATTTT. The chain employs TRBV6-5 and TRBJ2-3; 8 bases match TRBD1. CDR1 is MNHEY, CDR2 SVGAGI, per germline. The CDR3 loop spans 14 amino acids. The ends lost 6 bases at V and 4 bases at J; junction bases unmatched: 6.